This entry is about one T cell receptor beta chain. Its antigen is not known. Germline loops: CDR1 MNHEY, CDR2 SVGAGI. V shed 6 bases and J shed 4 bases, with 5 bases lying between them. The CDR3 has 11 residues. The entry originates in a study of OX40 agonist ivuxolimab in advanced cancers. Study-level information: Patients took ivuxolimab, an agonistic anti-OX40 (CD134) antibody. Earlier treatment with anti-PD-1, anti-PD-L1 or anti-CTLA-4 was permitted, and roughly 40% had received some. Study results and caveats: No determination was made of the antigen specificity of the expanded peripheral T cells. More expanded clones were found, on average, in CD8+ than in CD4+ T cells.

Produced via immunoSEQ multiplex PCR; TCRdb's table is partial and in-frame only. This table has about 45,000 clones, just over 90% appearing once. The source was CD4+ or CD8+ T cells sorted from blood, collected in a trial of the OX40 agonist ivuxolimab. The chain employs TRBV6-5 and TRBJ2-3; D gene unclear. The receptor's source is an adult with an advanced solid tumor such as melanoma, head and neck, liver or kidney cancer. The CDR3 spells CASRIADTQYF. DNA for the CDR3: TGTGCCAGCAGGATAGCAGATACGCAGTATTTT.